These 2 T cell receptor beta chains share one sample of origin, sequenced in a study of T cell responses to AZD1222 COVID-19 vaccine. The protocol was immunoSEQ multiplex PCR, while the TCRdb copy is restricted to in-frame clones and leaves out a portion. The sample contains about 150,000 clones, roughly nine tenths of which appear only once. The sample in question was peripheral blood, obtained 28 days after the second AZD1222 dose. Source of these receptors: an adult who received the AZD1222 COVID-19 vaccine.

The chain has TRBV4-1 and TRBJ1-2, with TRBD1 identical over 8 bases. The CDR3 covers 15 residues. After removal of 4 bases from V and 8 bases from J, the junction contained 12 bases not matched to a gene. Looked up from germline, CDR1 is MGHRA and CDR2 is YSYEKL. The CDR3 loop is CASSRAGQGSSGYTF. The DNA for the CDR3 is TGCGCCAGCAGCCGAGCCGGACAGGGTTCTAGCGGCTACACCTTC.

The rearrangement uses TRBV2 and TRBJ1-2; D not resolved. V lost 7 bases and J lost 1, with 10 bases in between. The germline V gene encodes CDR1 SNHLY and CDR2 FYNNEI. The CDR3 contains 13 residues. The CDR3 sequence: CASIVNSNYGYTF. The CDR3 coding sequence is TGTGCCAGCATTGTAAACAGTAACTATGGCTACACCTTC.